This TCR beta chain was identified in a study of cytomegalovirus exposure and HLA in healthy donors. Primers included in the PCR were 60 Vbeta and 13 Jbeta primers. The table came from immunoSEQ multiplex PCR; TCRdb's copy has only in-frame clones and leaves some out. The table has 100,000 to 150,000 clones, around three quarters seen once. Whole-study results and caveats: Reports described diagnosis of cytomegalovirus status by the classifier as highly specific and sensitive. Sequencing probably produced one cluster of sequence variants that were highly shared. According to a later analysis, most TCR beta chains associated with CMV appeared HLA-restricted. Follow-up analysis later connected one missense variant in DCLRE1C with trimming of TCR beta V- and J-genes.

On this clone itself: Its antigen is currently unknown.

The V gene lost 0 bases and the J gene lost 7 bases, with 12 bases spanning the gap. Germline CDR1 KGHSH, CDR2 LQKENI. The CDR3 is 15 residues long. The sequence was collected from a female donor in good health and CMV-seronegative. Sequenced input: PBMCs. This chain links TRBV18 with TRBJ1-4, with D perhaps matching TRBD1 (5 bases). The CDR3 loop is CASSPPSMGGEKLFF. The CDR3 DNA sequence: TGTGCCAGCTCACCACCTTCCATGGGGGGTGAAAAACTGTTTTTT.